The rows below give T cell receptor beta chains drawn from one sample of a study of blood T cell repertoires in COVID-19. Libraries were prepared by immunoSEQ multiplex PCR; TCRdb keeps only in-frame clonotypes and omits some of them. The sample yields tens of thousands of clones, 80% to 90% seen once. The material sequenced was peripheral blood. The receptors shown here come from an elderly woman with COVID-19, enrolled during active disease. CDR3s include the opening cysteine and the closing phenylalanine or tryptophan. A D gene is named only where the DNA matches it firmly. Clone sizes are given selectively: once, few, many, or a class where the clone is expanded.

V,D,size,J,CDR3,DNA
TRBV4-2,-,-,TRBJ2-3,CASSQVSRGAGTDTQYF,TGTGCCAGCAGCCAAGTTAGCCGGGGGGCCGGCACAGATACGCAGTATTTT
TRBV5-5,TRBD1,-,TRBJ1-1,CASSLQGASPEAFF,TGTGCCAGCAGCTTGCAGGGGGCCAGCCCTGAAGCTTTCTTT
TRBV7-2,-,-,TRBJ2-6,CASSLAGASSGANVLTF,TGTGCCAGCAGCTTAGCGGGGGCCTCCTCTGGGGCCAACGTCCTGACTTTC
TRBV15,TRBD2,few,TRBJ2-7,CATSRDRASGTYEQYF,TGTGCCACCAGCAGAGATCGGGCTAGCGGAACCTACGAGCAGTACTTC
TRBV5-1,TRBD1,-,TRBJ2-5,CASSSQPTGGGETQYF,TGCGCCAGCAGCTCCCAACCAACAGGGGGCGGAGAGACCCAGTACTTC
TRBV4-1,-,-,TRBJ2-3,CASSQDGNVGRVPLDTQYF,TGCGCCAGCAGCCAAGATGGGAACGTGGGCAGGGTACCGTTGGATACGCAGTATTTT
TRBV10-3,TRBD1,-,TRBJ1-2,CAIRRQGGASDGYTF,TGTGCCATCCGAAGACAGGGGGGGGCGTCAGATGGCTACACCTTC
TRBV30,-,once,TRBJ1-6,CACTSSYNSPLHF,TGTGCCTGCACGAGCTCCTATAATTCACCCCTCCACTTT
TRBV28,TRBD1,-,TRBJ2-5,CASSYRGTGVRETQYF,TGTGCCAGCAGTTATAGGGGGACAGGGGTTAGGGAGACCCAGTACTTC
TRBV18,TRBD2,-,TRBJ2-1,CASSGEGLAFYNEQFF,TGTGCCAGCTCCGGTGAGGGACTAGCGTTCTACAATGAGCAGTTCTTC
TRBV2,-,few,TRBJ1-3,CASSPNEPRVFGNTIYF,TGTGCCAGCAGCCCCAATGAGCCTCGGGTTTTTGGAAACACCATATATTTT
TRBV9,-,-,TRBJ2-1,CASSVGGAYNEQFF,TGTGCCAGCAGCGTAGGGGGCGCATACAATGAGCAGTTCTTC
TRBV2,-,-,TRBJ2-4,CASRLSNLAKNIQYF,TGTGCCAGCAGATTGAGTAATCTAGCCAAAAACATTCAGTACTTC
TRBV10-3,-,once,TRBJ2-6,CAISPVTGSGANVLTF,TGTGCCATCAGCCCGGTTACAGGTTCTGGGGCCAACGTCCTGACTTTC
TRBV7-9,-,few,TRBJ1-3,CASSLVLSGNTIYF,TGTGCCAGCAGCTTAGTCCTCTCTGGAAACACCATATATTTT
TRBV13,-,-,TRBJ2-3,CASSLRETDTQYF,TGTGCCAGCAGCTTAAGAGAAACAGATACGCAGTATTTT
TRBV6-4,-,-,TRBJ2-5,CASSDSDSETQYF,TGTGCCAGCAGTGACTCGGACTCCGAGACCCAGTACTTC
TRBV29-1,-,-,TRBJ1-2,CSVVPSRGYYGYTF,TGCAGCGTTGTCCCGTCACGAGGGTACTATGGCTACACCTTC
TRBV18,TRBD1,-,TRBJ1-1,CASSPLLLTTGWNTEAFF,TGTGCCAGCTCACCTCTCCTATTAACGACAGGGTGGAACACTGAAGCTTTCTTT
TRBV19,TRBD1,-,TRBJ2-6,CASWDSTSGANVLTF,TGTGCCAGCTGGGACAGCACCTCTGGGGCCAACGTCCTGACTTTC
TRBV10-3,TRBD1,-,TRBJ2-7,CAISEFPGQGTSYEQYF,TGTGCCATCAGTGAGTTCCCGGGACAGGGAACCTCCTACGAGCAGTACTTC
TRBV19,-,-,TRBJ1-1,CASSPGNAANTEAFF,TGTGCCAGTAGTCCCGGGAACGCCGCGAACACTGAAGCTTTCTTT
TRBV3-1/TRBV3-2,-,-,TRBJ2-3,CASSQDVWPTDTQYF,TGTGCCAGCAGCCAAGATGTCTGGCCCACAGATACGCAGTATTTT
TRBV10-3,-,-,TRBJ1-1,CARPGENLNTEAFF,TGTGCCAGGCCTGGGGAGAACTTGAACACTGAAGCTTTCTTT
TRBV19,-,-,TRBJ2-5,CASSIGVASKTQYF,TGTGCCAGTAGTATTGGAGTAGCATCGAAGACCCAGTACTTC
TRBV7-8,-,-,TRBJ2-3,CASSSSFGHTDTQYF,TGTGCCAGCAGCTCAAGCTTTGGACACACAGATACGCAGTATTTT
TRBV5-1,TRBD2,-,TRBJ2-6,CASSREAGANVLTF,TGCGCCAGCAGCCGGGAGGCTGGGGCCAACGTCCTGACTTTC
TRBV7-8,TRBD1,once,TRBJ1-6,CASSLVDRVNSPLHF,TGTGCCAGCAGCTTAGTCGACAGGGTAAATTCACCCCTCCACTTT
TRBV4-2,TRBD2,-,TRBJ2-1,CASSQKGLAGTNEQFF,TGTGCCAGCAGCCAGAAGGGACTAGCGGGGACCAATGAGCAGTTCTTC
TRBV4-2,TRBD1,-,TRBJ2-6,CASSQGGGGTGTSGANVLTF,TGTGCCAGCAGCCAAGGGGGTGGGGGGACAGGCACCTCTGGGGCCAACGTCCTGACTTTC
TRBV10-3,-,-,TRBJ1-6,CAISEMAGAGNSPLHF,TGTGCCATCAGTGAGATGGCCGGTGCAGGAAATTCACCCCTCCACTTT
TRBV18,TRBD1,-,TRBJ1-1,CASSPGAGGWTEAFF,TGTGCCAGCTCACCGGGAGCAGGGGGTTGGACTGAAGCTTTCTTT
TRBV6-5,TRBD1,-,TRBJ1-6,CAGAQTGSSPLHF,TGTGCCGGGGCCCAGACAGGGAGTTCACCCCTCCACTTT
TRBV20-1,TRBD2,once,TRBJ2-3,CSAGLGDTQYF,TGCAGTGCGGGACTAGGAGATACGCAGTATTTT
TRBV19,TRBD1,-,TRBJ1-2,CASSRTGGGYTF,TGTGCCAGTAGCAGGACAGGAGGGGGCTACACCTTC
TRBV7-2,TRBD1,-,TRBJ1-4,CASSSQGSLNEKLFF,TGTGCCAGCAGCTCACAGGGGAGCCTTAATGAAAAACTGTTTTTT
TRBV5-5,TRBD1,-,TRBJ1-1,CASSIGQGFMNTEAFF,TGTGCCAGCAGCATCGGACAGGGGTTCATGAACACTGAAGCTTTCTTT
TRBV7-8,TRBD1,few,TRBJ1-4,CASSLGQVNEKLFF,TGTGCCAGCAGCTTGGGACAGGTTAATGAAAAACTGTTTTTT
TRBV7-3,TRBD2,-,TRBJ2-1,CATAETPGGDEQFF,TGTGCCACCGCGGAGACTCCTGGGGGGGATGAGCAGTTCTTC
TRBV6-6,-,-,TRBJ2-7,CASSYSQFSEQYF,TGTGCCAGCAGTTACTCGCAGTTTTCCGAGCAGTACTTC
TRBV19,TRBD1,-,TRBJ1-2,CASSLGTGVFYGYTF,TGTGCCAGTAGTCTAGGGACAGGGGTTTTTTATGGCTACACCTTC
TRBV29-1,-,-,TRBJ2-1,CSVEGPGAGQFF,TGCAGCGTTGAAGGTCCAGGAGCGGGGCAGTTCTTC
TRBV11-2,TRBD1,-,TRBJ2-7,CASSSRDRGHEQYF,TGTGCCAGCAGCAGCCGGGACAGGGGACACGAGCAGTACTTC
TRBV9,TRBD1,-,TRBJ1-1,CASSPAGQGARTEAFF,TGTGCCAGCAGCCCCGCTGGCCAGGGGGCGCGCACTGAAGCTTTCTTT
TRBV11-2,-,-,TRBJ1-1,CASRFRLNTEAFF,TGTGCCAGCAGGTTCCGTTTGAACACTGAAGCTTTCTTT
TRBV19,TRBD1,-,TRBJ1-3,CATINRGLSGNTIYF,TGTGCCACCATTAACAGGGGCCTCTCTGGAAACACCATATATTTT
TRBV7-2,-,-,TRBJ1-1,CASSLGGSSEAFF,TGTGCCAGCAGCTTGGGGGGGTCCTCTGAAGCTTTCTTT
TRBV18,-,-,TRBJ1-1,CASFKDRMNTEAFF,TGTGCCAGCTTCAAGGACAGAATGAACACTGAAGCTTTCTTT